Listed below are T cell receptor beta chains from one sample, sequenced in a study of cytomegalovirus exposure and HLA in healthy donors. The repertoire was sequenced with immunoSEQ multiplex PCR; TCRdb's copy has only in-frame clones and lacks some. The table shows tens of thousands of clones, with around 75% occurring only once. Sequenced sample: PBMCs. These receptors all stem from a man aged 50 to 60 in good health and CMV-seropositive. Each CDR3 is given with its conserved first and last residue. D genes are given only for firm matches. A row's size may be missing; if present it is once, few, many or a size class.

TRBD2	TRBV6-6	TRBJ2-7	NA	TGTGCCAGCAGCAGGACTAGCGGGGAGAACTACGAGCAGTACTTC	CASSRTSGENYEQYF
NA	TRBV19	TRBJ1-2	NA	TGTGCCAGTATCCGGAGGGGTTCCGACTATGGCTACACCTTC	CASIRRGSDYGYTF
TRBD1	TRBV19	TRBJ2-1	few	TGTGCCAGTAGTATCGGACCCAGGGGGCTTGTCCACAATGAGCAGTTCTTC	CASSIGPRGLVHNEQFF
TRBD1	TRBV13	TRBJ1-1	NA	TGTGCCAGCAGCCTCGTCGGGACAGCGAACACTGAAGCTTTCTTT	CASSLVGTANTEAFF
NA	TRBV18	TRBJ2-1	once	TGTGCCAGCTCACCAGGAGTGAATGAGCAGTTCTTC	CASSPGVNEQFF
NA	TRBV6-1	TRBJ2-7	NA	TGTGCCAGCAGTGAAGCGCGGGCCTCGGGCTCCTACGAGCAGTACTTC	CASSEARASGSYEQYF
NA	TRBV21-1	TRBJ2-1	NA	TGTGCCAGCAGCAGACCCGGGACAGGGGATGAGCAGTTCTTC	CASSRPGTGDEQFF
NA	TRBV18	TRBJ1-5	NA	TGTGCCAGCACTCGAACGGGGGAGAGCAATCAGCCCCAGCATTTT	CASTRTGESNQPQHF
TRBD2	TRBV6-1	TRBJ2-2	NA	TGTGCCAGCAGTGGGCAGACTAGCGGGACCCTGGGGGAGCTGTTTTTT	CASSGQTSGTLGELFF
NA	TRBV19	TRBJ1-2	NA	TGTGCCAGTAGTATAGTTGCAGGCCGATCGGGGGGCTACACCTTC	CASSIVAGRSGGYTF
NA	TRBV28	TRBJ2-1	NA	TGTGCCAGCAAGGGGAACAATGAGCAGTTCTTC	CASKGNNEQFF
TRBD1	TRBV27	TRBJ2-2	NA	TGTGCCAGCAGGGACCACAGGGGCACCGGGGAGCTGTTTTTT	CASRDHRGTGELFF
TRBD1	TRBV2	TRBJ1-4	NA	TGTGCCAGCAGTGAACCCCCGGGAGGGGGCATTGAAAAACTGTTTTTT	CASSEPPGGGIEKLFF
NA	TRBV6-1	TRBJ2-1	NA	TGTGCCAGCAGTGAAGCGCGAGGGAATGAGCAGTTCTTC	CASSEARGNEQFF
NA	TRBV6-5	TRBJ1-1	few	TGTGCCAGCTTAACTCCCCCCCCTCCGGTAGCTTTCTTT	CASLTPPPPVAFF
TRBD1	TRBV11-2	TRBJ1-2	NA	TGTGCCAGCAGCTTAGGGGACAGGGCTATCTATGGCTACACCTTC	CASSLGDRAIYGYTF
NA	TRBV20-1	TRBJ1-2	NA	TGCAGTGCTAGTCAGTCCCCTACCTTC	CSASQSPTF
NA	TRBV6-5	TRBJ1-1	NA	TGTGCCAGCAGTGTAAGATGGGGGGACGGAGCTTTCTTT	CASSVRWGDGAFF
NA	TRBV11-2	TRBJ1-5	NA	TGTGCCAGCAGCTTAGTCCCAGGGGTCAATCAGCCCCAGCATTTT	CASSLVPGVNQPQHF
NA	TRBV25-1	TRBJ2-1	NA	TGTGCCAGCAGCAGGGGAAATGAGCAGTTCTTC	CASSRGNEQFF
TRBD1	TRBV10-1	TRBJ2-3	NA	TGCGCCAGCAGTGATAGACAGGGTGGTCGGGATACGCAGTATTTT	CASSDRQGGRDTQYF
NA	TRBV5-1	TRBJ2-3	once	TGCGCCAGCAGCTTGGGGTTCGCGGCGGGGGCATCTAGCACAGATACGCAGTATTTT	CASSLGFAAGASSTDTQYF
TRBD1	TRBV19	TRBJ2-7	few	TGTGCCAGTAGCCATGGACAGGGTGCGAACTACGAGCAGTACTTC	CASSHGQGANYEQYF
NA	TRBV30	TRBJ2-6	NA	TGTGCCTGGACGACAGGCACGTGGGAATCTGGGGCCAACGTCCTGACTTTC	CAWTTGTWESGANVLTF
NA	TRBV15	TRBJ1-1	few	TGTGCCACCAGCAGACTCGGACAGCAAGCTTTCTTT	CATSRLGQQAFF
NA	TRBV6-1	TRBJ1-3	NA	TGTGCCAGCAGGCGGGAATTCTCTGGAAACACCATATATTTT	CASRREFSGNTIYF
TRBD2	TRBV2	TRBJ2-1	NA	TGTGCCAGCAGTGTTCTAGCGGGGGGCAATGAGCAGTTCTTC	CASSVLAGGNEQFF
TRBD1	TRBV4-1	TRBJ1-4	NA	TGCGCCAGCAGCCCGGGACAGGGAGACGAAAAACTGTTTTTT	CASSPGQGDEKLFF
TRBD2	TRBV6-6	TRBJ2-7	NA	TGTGCCAGCAGTTACGTCGGGGGGGGATCCTACGAGCAGTACTTC	CASSYVGGGSYEQYF
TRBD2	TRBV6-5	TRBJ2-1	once	TGTGCCAGCATCGTTAGCGGGAGGCCCCCGTCCGAGCAGTTCTTC	CASIVSGRPPSEQFF
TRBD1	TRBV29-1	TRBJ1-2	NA	TGCAGCGCAGCGACAGGGCGAGGAGACTATGGCTACACCTTC	CSAATGRGDYGYTF
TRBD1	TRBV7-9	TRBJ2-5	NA	TGTGCCAGCAGCTCCGACAGGGTAATGAAGACCCAGTACTTC	CASSSDRVMKTQYF
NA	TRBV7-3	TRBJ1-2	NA	TGTGCCAGCAGCTTAAGGGGGGGGGATGCTAACTATGGCTACACCTTC	CASSLRGGDANYGYTF
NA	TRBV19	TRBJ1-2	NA	TGTGCCAGTAGTCTGGGAGGGGAAATCTATGGCTACACCTTC	CASSLGGEIYGYTF
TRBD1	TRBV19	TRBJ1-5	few	TGTGCCAGTAGTCCAGGGACAGGGGGCCCATCCGATCAGCCCCAGCATTTT	CASSPGTGGPSDQPQHF
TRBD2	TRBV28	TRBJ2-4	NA	TGTGCCAGCAGCCCCACCGGGACTAGCGGAAGGGGGGACATTCAGTACTTC	CASSPTGTSGRGDIQYF